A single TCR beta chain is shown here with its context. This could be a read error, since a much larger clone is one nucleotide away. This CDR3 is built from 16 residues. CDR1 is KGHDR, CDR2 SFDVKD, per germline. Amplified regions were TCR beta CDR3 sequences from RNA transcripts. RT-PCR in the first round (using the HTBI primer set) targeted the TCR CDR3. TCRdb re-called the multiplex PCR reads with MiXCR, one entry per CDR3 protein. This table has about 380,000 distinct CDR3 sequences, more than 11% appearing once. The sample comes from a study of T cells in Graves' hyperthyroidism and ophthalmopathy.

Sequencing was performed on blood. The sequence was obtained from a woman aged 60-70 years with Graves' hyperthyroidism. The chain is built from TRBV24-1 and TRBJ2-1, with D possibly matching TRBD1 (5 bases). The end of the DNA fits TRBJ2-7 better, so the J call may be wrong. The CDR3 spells CATIPRQKSSYNEQYF. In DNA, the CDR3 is TGTGCCACCATCCCTAGACAGAAGAGCTCCTACAATGAGCAGTACTTC.